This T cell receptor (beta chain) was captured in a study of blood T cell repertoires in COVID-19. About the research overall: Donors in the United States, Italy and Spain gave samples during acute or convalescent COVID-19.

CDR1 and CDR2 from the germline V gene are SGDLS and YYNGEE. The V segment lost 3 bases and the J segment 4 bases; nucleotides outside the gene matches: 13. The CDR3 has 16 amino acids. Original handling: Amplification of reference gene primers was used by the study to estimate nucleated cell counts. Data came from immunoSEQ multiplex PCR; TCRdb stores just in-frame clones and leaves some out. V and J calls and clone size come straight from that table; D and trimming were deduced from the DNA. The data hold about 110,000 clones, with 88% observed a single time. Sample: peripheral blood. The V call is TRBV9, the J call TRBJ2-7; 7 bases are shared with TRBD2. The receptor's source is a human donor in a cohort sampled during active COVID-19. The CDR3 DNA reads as TGTGCCAGCAGCGGGGGAGGGGCTCCACTACCTTACGAGCAGTACTTC. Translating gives CASSGGGAPLPYEQYF.